What follows is one T cell receptor (beta chain) and its context. Only in-frame clones appear in the TCRdb table, and some are missing; sequencing was by immunoSEQ multiplex PCR. Among more than 90,000 clones listed, 80% to 90% were seen once. The sample belongs to a study of radiotherapy plus CTLA-4 blockade in lung cancer. V was trimmed by 6 bases and J by 3 bases, leaving 15 bases between them. Germline CDR1 reads LNHDA; CDR2 reads SQIVND (reference sequence). CDR3 size: 15 residues. Material: peripheral blood, obtained from a patient treated with radiotherapy plus ipilimumab. This TCR was sampled from a human donor with non-small cell lung cancer that progressed on radiotherapy plus ipilimumab. The chain combines TRBV19 with TRBJ1-5; D call uncertain. CDR3 DNA sequence: TGTGCCAGTAGAACCCACAGAGACTCCAATCAGCCCCAGCATTTT. Its translation is CASRTHRDSNQPQHF.